The 25 T cell receptor beta chains given below trace back to one sample, sequenced in a study of shared clonotypes between healthy human individuals. In the naive CD8 group, cells lacked CD45RO and were positively selected for CCR7, so terminally differentiated effector memory CD45RA+ cells were left out. Here immunoSEQ multiplex PCR was the method, and the copy in TCRdb shows in-frame clones only, minus some. Altogether hundreds of thousands of clones are present, 96% being singletons, with the ten largest covering 0.095% to 0.13%. Source material: naive CD8+ T cells sorted from blood. These TCRs come from a woman aged 25-40 years in good health.

The rearrangement joins TRBV7-8 to TRBJ2-7, with 16 bases that match TRBD2. V lost 5 bases, J lost 4 bases, and 2 bases stayed unmatched. The CDR3 loop spans 15 amino acids. The germline CDR1 and CDR2 sequences are SGHVS and FQNEAQ. In DNA, the CDR3 is TGTGCCAGCAGCCAGGGACTAGCGGGAGGGTACGAGCAGTACTTC. Its translation: CASSQGLAGGYEQYF.

The chain has TRBV13 and TRBJ1-2; D not certain. This CDR3 comprises 12 residues. CDR1 PRHDT and CDR2 FYEKMQ come from the germline V gene (reference sequence). Trimming left V 5 bases short and J 5 bases short, with 9 bases between. The DNA of the CDR3 is TGTGCCAGCAGCCACCGGTCTTATGGCTACACCTTC. It yields the protein CASSHRSYGYTF.

V and J are TRBV11-3 and TRBJ2-3; 9 bases map to TRBD2. The V gene end was trimmed by 7 bases and the J gene end by 4 bases; junction bases not matched to a gene: 12. There are 16 residues in the CDR3. The germline gives CDR1 SGHNT, CDR2 YENEEA. In DNA form, the CDR3 reads TGTGCCAGCATCCTTAAAGGGACTAGCTTCTCAGATACGCAGTATTTT. It codes for CASILKGTSFSDTQYF.

This clone was observed once. The V and J genes are TRBV7-9 and TRBJ2-5; no clear D gene. Trimming took off 1 base at V and 5 bases at J, with 8 bases between the two ends. The germline V gene has CDR1 SEHNR and CDR2 FQNEAQ (reference sequence). This CDR3 comprises 13 residues. The CDR3 protein is CASSLVLNETQYF. The CDR3 nucleotides read TGTGCCAGCAGCTTAGTCCTAAACGAGACCCAGTACTTC.

A note on this clone: This same CDR3 is encoded by further DNA sequences in the sample. Here the CDR3 reads CASSANTGELFF. CDR3 DNA sequence: TGTGCCAGCAGCGCGAACACCGGGGAGCTGTTTTTT. The V gene is TRBV27, the J gene TRBJ2-2; D gene ambiguous. This CDR3 region has 12 residues. In germline, CDR1 is MNHEY, CDR2 SMNVEV (reference sequence). V lost 6 bases and J lost 0, with 2 bases in between.

The rearrangement links TRBV13 to TRBJ2-1; D is tentatively TRBD1 or TRBD2 (7 bases each). Trimming stripped 4 bases from V and 3 bases from J, with 22 bases between. The CDR3 contains 18 residues. Germline V gene sequence: CDR1 PRHDT, CDR2 FYEKMQ (reference sequence). As DNA, the CDR3 is TGTGCCAGCAGCTCAATACAGGGGAGGGGGAATTTCTACAATGAGCAGTTCTTC. It encodes CASSSIQGRGNFYNEQFF.

The chain carries TRBV11-2 and TRBJ2-1, with unresolved D. V dropped 1 base and J dropped 5 bases, with 15 bases sitting between them. Germline CDR1 SGHAT, CDR2 FQNNGV. This CDR3 spans 16 amino acids. The CDR3, as DNA: TGTGCCAGCAGCTTAGGAAATTGGGCCAAAGACAATGAGCAGTTCTTC. Residues: CASSLGNWAKDNEQFF.

The chain employs TRBV4-1 and TRBJ2-2; 9 bases are a match to TRBD2. Trimming took 1 base from V and 5 from J; bases not matched to a gene: 11. This CDR3 is 18 amino acids long. Germline CDR1 is MGHRA and CDR2 is YSYEKL. The CDR3 reads CASSQGARGAGGTGELFF. The DNA for the CDR3 is TGCGCCAGCAGCCAAGGGGCACGAGGAGCGGGAGGAACCGGGGAGCTGTTTTTT.

The rearrangement joins TRBV7-9 to TRBJ2-3; the D gene could be TRBD1 or TRBD2 (5 bases each). The germline CDR1 and CDR2 sequences are SEHNR and FQNEAQ (reference sequence). CDR3 length: 12 amino acids. Between the trimmed V and J ends, which lost 8 bases and 3 bases, there was a span of 9 bases. Here the CDR3 DNA reads TGTGCCAGCGAGGGGATGACAGATACGCAGTATTTT. It yields the protein CASEGMTDTQYF.

This chain links TRBV7-6 with TRBJ2-7; tentatively, D is TRBD2 (6 bases). V was cut by 0 bases and J by 0 bases, with 18 bases left in between. Germline V gene lookup returns CDR1 SGHVS and CDR2 FNYEAQ. The CDR3 length is 18 residues. The CDR3 sequence is CASSLAVAGGTYSYEQYF. DNA for the CDR3: TGTGCCAGCAGCTTAGCGGTCGCAGGCGGGACTTACTCCTACGAGCAGTACTTC.

J is TRBJ2-7 and V is TRBV27, with 16 bases matching TRBD2. This CDR3 is built from 16 residues. Germline CDR1 is MNHEY and CDR2 is SMNVEV (reference sequence). Losses at the gene ends were 5 bases for V and 5 bases for J; bases not matched to a gene: 6. CDR3 residues: CASSLGLAGGYDEQYF. The DNA for the CDR3 is TGTGCCAGCAGTCTGGGACTAGCGGGGGGGTATGACGAGCAGTACTTC.

The V call is TRBV28, the J call TRBJ1-4; D ambiguous. The CDR3 is 16 residues long. Germline values: CDR1 MDHEN, CDR2 SYDVKM. V dropped 5 bases and J dropped 1 base, with 14 bases sitting between them. CDR3 nucleotides: TGTGCCAGCAGTATGCCCCCTGGGAGAACTAATGAAAAACTGTTTTTT. It specifies CASSMPPGRTNEKLFF.

The CDR3 sequence is CASSAGGSSLFEQYF. CDR3 bases: TGTGCCAGCAGTGCAGGTGGCAGTAGTCTTTTTGAGCAGTACTTC. V gene TRBV13 combines with J gene TRBJ2-7, with D unresolved. The CDR3 contains 15 residues. The germline gives CDR1 PRHDT, CDR2 FYEKMQ (reference sequence). V gave up 6 bases and J gave up 7 bases, with 22 bases separating them.

This rearrangement joins TRBV5-4 to TRBJ2-7; D possibly matches TRBD1 or TRBD2 (5 bases each). Trimming pared 0 bases from V and 12 bases from J, leaving 16 bases between. This CDR3 is built from 13 residues. Germline V gene data show CDR1 as SGHNT and CDR2 as YYREEE (reference sequence). The DNA of the CDR3 is TGTGCCAGCAGCTTGGACGGGGCCGGTTTGGGGTACTTC. It is translated as CASSLDGAGLGYF.

The CDR3 DNA sequence: TGTGCCAGCAGTTTATTTTCGGCGACAGCACAAGAGACCCAGTACTTC. Its translation is CASSLFSATAQETQYF. V and J are TRBV27 and TRBJ2-5; D is perhaps TRBD1 (5 bases). V lost 1 base and J lost 2, with 14 bases in between. CDR1 and CDR2 (germline): MNHEY, SMNVEV (reference sequence). The CDR3 covers 16 residues.

The chain couples TRBV28 to TRBJ2-1; TRBD2 aligns across 12 bases. J gave up 7 bases and V 2 bases, and 0 bases lay outside the gene matches. Germline CDR1 MDHEN, CDR2 SYDVKM. This CDR3 has 14 amino acids. Here the CDR3 reads CASSLTSGGNEQFF. The CDR3, as DNA: TGTGCCAGCAGTTTAACTAGCGGGGGGAATGAGCAGTTCTTC.

This clone has a single count. CDR3 loop: CASSSIDRNTEAFF. The CDR3 DNA sequence: TGTGCCAGCAGTTCGATAGACAGGAACACTGAAGCTTTCTTT. The chain is built from TRBV6-5 and TRBJ1-1; a possible D gene is TRBD1 (5 bases). The germline CDR1 and CDR2 sequences are MNHEY and SVGAGI. CDR3 length: 14 residues. V shed 4 bases and J shed 1 base, with 10 bases lying between them.

The genes are TRBV5-1 and TRBJ1-1; D uncertain. Germline values: CDR1 SGHRS, CDR2 YFSETQ. Trimming removed 0 bases at V and 6 bases at J, with 18 bases between. The CDR3 has 16 amino acids. The CDR3 DNA reads as TGCGCCAGCAGCTTGGCCCGAGCCTACTCACCGGCTGAAGCTTTCTTT. Protein: CASSLARAYSPAEAFF.

The chain recombines TRBV5-1 with TRBJ2-7, with 9 bases matching TRBD1. The CDR3 has 15 amino acids. Germline CDR1 is SGHRS and CDR2 is YFSETQ. The ends lost 4 bases at V and 0 bases at J; junction bases unmatched: 5. The CDR3 loop is CASSGGTGISYEQYF. The CDR3 DNA reads TGCGCCAGCAGCGGAGGGACAGGGATCTCCTACGAGCAGTACTTC. Variable domain in full (rest from reference TRBV5-1 and TRBJ2-7): KAGVTQTPRYLIKTRGQQVTLSCSPISGHRSVSWYQQTPGQGLQFLFEYFSETQRNKGNFPGRFSGRQFSNSRSEMNVSTLELGDSALYLCASSGGTGISYEQYFGPGTRLTVT.

This sequence joins TRBV6-1 and TRBJ1-2; D is perhaps TRBD1 (6 bases). Trimming cost V 7 bases and J 7 bases, with 13 bases left between them. The CDR3 runs to 12 residues. Germline V gene lookup returns CDR1 MNHNS and CDR2 SASEGT. CDR3 region: CASTAGVVGYTF. In DNA form, the CDR3 reads TGTGCCAGCACGGCAGGGGTTGTTGGCTACACCTTC.

The chain links TRBV5-6 to TRBJ2-1, with D unclear. The CDR3 runs to 16 residues. In germline, CDR1 is SGHDT, CDR2 YYEEEE. Trimming shortened V by 0 bases and J by 3 bases, and 13 bases separated the two germline ends. This chain's CDR3 is CASSLASLGNYNEQFF. Here the CDR3 DNA reads TGTGCCAGCAGCTTGGCCTCCTTGGGGAACTACAATGAGCAGTTCTTC.

The rearrangement links TRBV6-5 to TRBJ2-7, with D perhaps TRBD2 (6 bases). The V gene lost 0 bases and the J gene lost 1 base, with 13 bases spanning the gap. The CDR3 spans 16 residues. CDR1 is MNHEY and CDR2 is SVGAGI in the germline V gene. The CDR3 DNA reads as TGTGCCAGCAGTTACTCGAGCGGCGGGGTGTCCTACGAGCAGTACTTC. It translates to CASSYSSGGVSYEQYF.

The rearrangement joins TRBV28 to TRBJ1-5; D is undetermined. In germline, CDR1 is MDHEN, CDR2 SYDVKM. CDR3 length equals 14 residues. With 8 bases removed from V and 4 bases from J, the gap between germline ends came to 15 bases. The CDR3 region is CASSPTIGNQPQHF. The CDR3 DNA is TGTGCCAGCTCCCCCACAATAGGAAATCAGCCCCAGCATTTT. Full variable domain (outside the CDR3, taken from reference TRBV28 and TRBJ1-5): DVKVTQSSRYLVKRTGEKVFLECVQDMDHENMFWYRQDPGLGLRLIYFSYDVKMKEKGDIPEGYSVSREKKERFSLILESASTNQTSMYLCASSPTIGNQPQHFGDGTRLSIL.

The V gene is TRBV9, the J gene TRBJ1-1; 7 bases align to TRBD1. The CDR3 runs to 14 residues. The junction had 8 bases not matched to a gene; V was cut back by 4 bases and J by 5 bases. Germline assignment: CDR1 SGDLS and CDR2 YYNGEE. The CDR3 spells CASSPRQGETEAFF. The CDR3 DNA reads TGTGCCAGCAGCCCGAGACAGGGAGAGACTGAAGCTTTCTTT.

CDR3 residues: CASRNNHGTEQETQYF. The CDR3, as DNA: TGTGCCAGCAGAAATAACCACGGGACAGAGCAAGAGACCCAGTACTTC. The chain combines TRBV27 with TRBJ2-5; 7 nucleotides match TRBD1. The CDR3 is 16 amino acids. Losses at the gene ends were 6 bases for V and 2 bases for J; bases not matched to a gene: 12. The germline V gene encodes CDR1 MNHEY and CDR2 SMNVEV (reference sequence).